This T cell receptor beta chain was recorded in a study of technical replicates of blood from several donors. Sequenced by immunoSEQ multiplex PCR; TCRdb stores in-frame clones only, minus some. The repertoire holds 79,000 or so clones, approximately 96% seen once, with about 0.34% in the top ten. This CDR3 has 15 residues. V lost 5 bases and J 3 bases, leaving 17 bases between the germline ends. Germline-derived CDR1 and CDR2 are MNHEY and SMNVEV (reference sequence). The V gene is TRBV27, the J gene TRBJ2-7; D is possibly TRBD1 (7 bases). This clonotype was sampled from a human donor in good health. The sequencing input was T cells isolated from PBMCs. DNA of the CDR3: TGTGCCAGCAGTCCGAGACAGGGAGGAAGCTACGAGCAGTACTTC. Its translation is CASSPRQGGSYEQYF.